Listed below are T cell receptor beta chains from one sample, sequenced in a study of T cell repertoires in cytomegalovirus infection. Each CDR3 protein is one row after TCRdb ran MiXCR on the reads. The data contain about 450,000 distinct CDR3 sequences, roughly 30% of them singletons. The specimen was PBMCs. These receptor sequences come from a human donor in good health (CMV status not recorded). Some clones in this sample may be carry-over from other donors' samples. Each CDR3 is given with its conserved first and last residue. The order of the fields is CDR3 length, J gene, V gene, D gene, clone size, CDR3 DNA, CDR3 protein. D genes are given only for firm matches. The size entry is marked missing in some rows and otherwise reads once, few, many or a size class.

len: 15; j_gene: TRBJ1-2; v_gene: TRBV5-8; d_gene: -; abundance: -; CDR3nt: TGTGCCAGCAGCTTTGGGGCGGATTCGGGCTATGGCTACACCTTC; CDR3aa: CASSFGADSGYGYTF
len: 15; j_gene: TRBJ2-3; v_gene: TRBV7-9; d_gene: TRBD1; abundance: few; CDR3nt: TGTGCCAGCAGCCCCCCCGGGACAGCCACAGATACGCAGTATTTT; CDR3aa: CASSPPGTATDTQYF
len: 14; j_gene: TRBJ2-3; v_gene: TRBV12-3/TRBV12-4; d_gene: -; abundance: many; CDR3nt: TGTGCCAGCAGCCGAGACTACTCCACAGATACGCAGTATTTT; CDR3aa: CASSRDYSTDTQYF
len: 16; j_gene: TRBJ2-1; v_gene: TRBV4-1; d_gene: -; abundance: many; CDR3nt: TGCGCCAGCAGCCAGGATCCTCAACGCTCCTACAATGAGCAGTTCTTC; CDR3aa: CASSQDPQRSYNEQFF
len: 15; j_gene: TRBJ1-5; v_gene: TRBV27; d_gene: -; abundance: -; CDR3nt: TGTGCCAGCAGTCCTGATCTAGGAGCTAATCAGCCCCAGCATTTT; CDR3aa: CASSPDLGANQPQHF
len: 16; j_gene: TRBJ2-1; v_gene: TRBV10-2; d_gene: TRBD2; abundance: few; CDR3nt: TGCGCCAGCAGTGAGTCTGGCGGGGGAAGTTACAATGAGCAGTTCTTC; CDR3aa: CASSESGGGSYNEQFF
len: 12; j_gene: TRBJ1-5; v_gene: TRBV27; d_gene: -; abundance: many; CDR3nt: TGTGCCAGCTCCCCCACCAATCAGCCCCAGCATTTT; CDR3aa: CASSPTNQPQHF
len: 14; j_gene: TRBJ1-2; v_gene: TRBV5-1; d_gene: -; abundance: -; CDR3nt: TGCGCCAGCAGCTCGGGGGACAATAACTATGGCTACACCTTC; CDR3aa: CASSSGDNNYGYTF
len: 13; j_gene: TRBJ1-1; v_gene: TRBV19; d_gene: -; abundance: many; CDR3nt: TGTGCCAGTAGTATAATGCTGAACACTGAAGCTTTCTTT; CDR3aa: CASSIMLNTEAFF
len: 16; j_gene: TRBJ2-6; v_gene: TRBV4-2; d_gene: -; abundance: -; CDR3nt: TGTGCAAGCAGCTACCGACAACACTCTGTGGCCCACGTCCTGCCTTTC; CDR3aa: CASSYRQHSVAHVLPF
len: 17; j_gene: TRBJ1-1; v_gene: TRBV7-9; d_gene: -; abundance: few; CDR3nt: TGTGCCAGCAGCCCGACGGGAAATTTGGGGGCGAACACTGAAGCTTTCTTT; CDR3aa: CASSPTGNLGANTEAFF
len: 15; j_gene: TRBJ2-4; v_gene: TRBV5-5; d_gene: -; abundance: few; CDR3nt: TGTGCCAGCAGCCCGGTCGCGGGTACCAAAAACATTCAGTACTTC; CDR3aa: CASSPVAGTKNIQYF
len: 15; j_gene: TRBJ2-2; v_gene: TRBV12-3/TRBV12-4; d_gene: -; abundance: -; CDR3nt: TGTGCCAGCAGTTTGGGGCAGCAGAACACCGGGGAGCAGTTTTTT; CDR3aa: CASSLGQQNTGEQFF
len: 14; j_gene: TRBJ2-7; v_gene: TRBV5-1; d_gene: -; abundance: -; CDR3nt: TGCGCCAGCAGCTTGGCCTGGGGGGCTCACGAGCAGTACTTC; CDR3aa: CASSLAWGAHEQYF